The present entry profiles one T cell receptor (beta chain) with its context. Which antigen it targets is not known. Base qualities are not at hand, and no much larger clone is one base apart. Genomic DNA was isolated from the sorted cells so that the TCRbeta CDR3 region could be sequenced. The immunoSEQ Assay was used to sequence the TCRbeta CDR3 regions. TCRdb re-hosts the immuneACCESS table, in-frame sequences only. Its copies lack some clones; in the studies checked, an unresolved V gene accounts for under half of them, and the cause for the rest is not known. The sample table holds fewer than 85,000 clones, of which 70% to 90% were seen once. Jointly, the top ten make up approximately 2% of the sample. This sample was included in a study of OX40 agonist ivuxolimab in advanced cancers. Study-level background: Ivuxolimab was a fully human IgG2 agonistic monoclonal antibody targeting the costimulatory receptor OX40 (CD134). The paper describes the monotherapy dose-escalation part (N of about 47 patients) of the phase I trial of ivuxolimab. Intravenous ivuxolimab was administered to patients every 2 weeks at six dose levels: 0.01, 0.1, 0.3, 1.5, 3 and 10 mg/kg. Partial responses occurred in three dose-escalation patients, of whom one had hepatocellular carcinoma and two had cutaneous melanoma. Of the approximately 50 dose-escalation patients, hepatocellular carcinoma was present in approximately 20, melanoma in approximately 15, renal cell carcinoma in 9 and head and neck cancer in 9. Peripheral TCRbeta sequencing aimed to test whether ivuxolimab altered TCR sequence diversity and caused clonal T-cell expansion. Prior anti-PD-1, anti-PD-L1 or anti-CTLA-4 therapy was permitted, and approximately 40% of dose-escalation patients had received checkpoint inhibitors. In the dose-escalation cohort, 70% to 85% of patients were male, and the mean age was approximately 64 years, with a range of about 20 to 90. The full study reports these points: In the 0.1-3.0 mg/kg groups, partial responders had among the lowest normalized peripheral clonal expansion, particularly in CD8+ T cells. After ivuxolimab, expanded clones were on average more numerous among CD8+ T cells than among CD4+ T cells. Low levels of normalized T-cell clonal expansion were also seen in some patients who did not respond. The antigen specificity of the peripheral T cells that underwent clonal expansion was not determined. Clonal expansion of both CD4+ and CD8+ blood T cells was observed from baseline to week 6 at doses 0.1 to 3.0 mg/kg.

Measured from the cysteine to the phenylalanine, the CDR3 is 17 residues long. Of the read, only the CDR3 DNA is kept; its 51 bases are in frame from base 1. Compared with germline, V lacks 2 bases and J lacks 3 bases; bases without a gene match: 13. Taken from the germline V gene, the CDR1 and CDR2 loops are MDHEN and SYDVKM. The trial excluded patients who had a history of autoimmune disease or were on systemic immunosuppression. In every dose cohort, peripheral blood was drawn for TCR sequencing at baseline, cycle 4 day 1, and cycle 7 day 1. Samples came from an open-label, multicenter, first-in-human phase I dose-escalation trial of ivuxolimab. The trial enrolled adults with locally advanced or metastatic head and neck squamous cell, hepatocellular, melanoma or renal cell carcinoma. Before TCR sequencing, CD4+ T cells and CD8+ T cells were sorted from peripheral blood as separate populations.

The source is an adult with an advanced solid tumor such as melanoma, head and neck, liver or kidney cancer. This chain joins TRBV28 to TRBJ2-7; 7 central nucleotides agree with TRBD2. The sequences come from CD4+ or CD8+ T cells sorted from blood, collected in a trial of the OX40 agonist ivuxolimab. The sequence in DNA is TGTGCCAGCAGTTTACCCCGGGACCAGGGAGGGGTCTACGAGCAGTACTTC. Translation gives CASSLPRDQGGVYEQYF.